Listed here are 15 T cell receptor beta chains from one sample, sequenced in a study of Ad26.COV2.S vaccination and SARS-CoV-2 variants. The protocol was immunoSEQ multiplex PCR, while the TCRdb copy is restricted to in-frame clones and leaves out a portion. The sample consists of roughly 320,000 clones, around 81% of them appearing once. Treatment noted: approximately 18 received Ad26.COV2.S at low or high dose, single or two shots; about 5 received placebo; per-sample allocation not given. The investigators took samples on day 63 after the first vaccine or placebo injection. Sequenced material: peripheral blood, taken in a trial of Ad26.COV2.S vaccine versus placebo. All receptors derive from a person aged 18-60 years who received the Ad26.COV2.S COVID-19 vaccine or a placebo.

The genes are TRBV12-3 or TRBV12-4 and TRBJ1-2, with 7 positions matching TRBD1. This CDR3 spans 13 amino acids. V shed 3 bases, J shed 8 bases, and the junction held 6 bases outside the gene matches. The CDR3 DNA sequence: TGTGCCAGCAGTTTCAGAACAGGGGTCGGCTACACCTTC. Its protein is CASSFRTGVGYTF.

The CDR3 loop is CASNPEGPYHVDGYTF. Written as DNA, the CDR3 is TGTGCCAGCAACCCCGAGGGGCCCTACCACGTAGATGGCTACACCTTC. The V and J genes are TRBV7-8 and TRBJ1-2, with a weak D call TRBD1 (5 bases). This CDR3 is 16 amino acids long. Trimming took 7 bases from V and 6 from J, leaving 24 bases between them. CDR1 SGHVS and CDR2 FQNEAQ come from the germline V gene.

The V and J genes are TRBV3-1 (or the pseudogene TRBV3-2) and TRBJ1-1; possibly TRBD1 for D (5 bases). Trimming removed 4 bases from V and 3 bases from J, with 9 bases in between. Germline V gene lookup returns CDR1 LGHDT and CDR2 YNNKEL (reference sequence). The CDR3 spans 13 residues. This chain's CDR3 is CASSRLTDTEAFF. The DNA for the CDR3 is TGTGCCAGCAGCCGATTGACAGACACTGAAGCTTTCTTT.

This sequence joins TRBV6-5 and TRBJ2-7, with 7 bases fitting TRBD1. This CDR3 has 15 amino acids. J was trimmed by 9 bases and V by 5 bases; bases with no gene match: 16. The germline gives CDR1 MNHEY, CDR2 SVGAGI. The CDR3, as DNA: TGTGCCAGCAGTCTAACCCGGGACAGATTACGAGCGCAGTACTTC. It is translated as CASSLTRDRLRAQYF.

J is TRBJ1-2 and V is TRBV5-1; 7 nucleotides line up with TRBD1. Germline lookup yields CDR1 SGHRS and CDR2 YFSETQ. V dropped 5 bases and J dropped 4; count of bases not matched to a gene: 5. The CDR3 is 13 residues long. The CDR3 coding sequence is TGCGCCAGCAGTGCGGGGACAGCCTATGGCTACACCTTC. Its translation: CASSAGTAYGYTF.

In this sample, this clone turned up a few times. This chain connects TRBV6-5 to TRBJ1-1; the match to TRBD1 covers 11 bases. The CDR3 has 13 residues. Germline loops: CDR1 MNHEY, CDR2 SVGAGI. After removal of 5 bases from V and 9 bases from J, the junction contained 5 bases not matched to a gene. The CDR3 loop is CASSLGTGGKAFF. For the CDR3, the DNA is TGTGCCAGCAGTCTCGGGACAGGGGGGAAAGCTTTCTTT.

The chain recombines TRBV6-2 or TRBV6-3 with TRBJ1-5, with D possibly matching TRBD1 (5 bases). Germline lookup yields CDR1 MNHEY and CDR2 SVGEGT. V dropped 6 bases and J dropped 3 bases, with 18 bases sitting between them. There are 16 residues in the CDR3. CDR3 protein: CASSSEGRGVNQPQHF. The CDR3 DNA reads TGTGCCAGCAGCTCCGAGGGGCGGGGAGTCAATCAGCCCCAGCATTTT.

V gene TRBV9 combines with J gene TRBJ1-4; a possible D gene is TRBD1 (5 bases). Between the trimmed V and J ends, which lost 4 bases and 8 bases, there was a span of 18 bases. The CDR3 consists of 15 residues. Germline V CDR1 and CDR2: SGDLS, YYNGEE. The CDR3 sequence: CASSPWGREGEKLFF. In DNA, the CDR3 is TGTGCCAGCAGCCCCTGGGGACGAGAGGGGGAAAAACTGTTTTTT.

This chain's CDR3 is CASSLSSAWSSYNSPLHF. The CDR3 coding sequence is TGTGCCAGCAGCTTATCCAGTGCCTGGAGCTCCTATAATTCACCCCTCCACTTT. This chain connects TRBV7-2 to TRBJ1-6; the D is unclear. The V end was cut by 2 bases, the J end by 0 bases, with 14 bases between. Germline CDR1 SGHTA, CDR2 FQGNSA. The CDR3 consists of 18 residues.

The V gene is TRBV11-1, the J gene TRBJ1-2; D call uncertain. V was cut by 0 bases and J by 0 bases, with 8 bases left in between. The CDR3 is 15 residues long. Germline CDR1 SGHAT, CDR2 FQDESV (reference sequence). CDR3: CASSLAAGTNYGYTF. CDR3 bases: TGTGCCAGCAGCTTAGCGGCAGGAACTAACTATGGCTACACCTTC.

A word on this clone: Other DNA sequences in this sample translate to the same CDR3. The chain recombines TRBV7-2 with TRBJ2-3; 15 nucleotides agree with TRBD2. The germline gives CDR1 SGHTA, CDR2 FQGNSA. The CDR3 sequence is 17 residues long. With 5 bases clipped from V and 2 bases from J, the junction kept 5 bases outside the gene matches. CDR3 in amino acids: CASSPGTSGGSTDTQYF. In DNA form, the CDR3 reads TGTGCCAGCAGCCCAGGGACTAGCGGGGGGTCCACAGATACGCAGTATTTT.

The V gene is TRBV28, the J gene TRBJ1-5; D perhaps matches TRBD1 (6 bases). Per the germline V gene, CDR1 is MDHEN and CDR2 is SYDVKM. Trimming removed 4 bases from V and 5 bases from J, with 12 bases in between. This CDR3 contains 14 residues. CDR3 sequence: CASSSDRAYQPQHF. CDR3 nucleotides: TGTGCCAGCAGTTCGGACAGAGCCTATCAGCCCCAGCATTTT.

The genes are TRBV11-2 and TRBJ2-2; 8 nucleotides agree with TRBD2. V was pared by 5 bases and J by 5 bases, with 7 bases of the junction left unmatched. The CDR3 sequence is 15 residues long. Per the germline V gene, CDR1 is SGHAT and CDR2 is FQNNGV. The CDR3 here is CASSQDAGGTGELFF. Here the CDR3 DNA reads TGTGCCAGCAGCCAGGATGCGGGGGGTACCGGGGAGCTGTTTTTT.

This chain's CDR3 is CASSFGQGGNQPQHF. CDR3 DNA sequence: TGTGCCAGCAGTTTTGGACAGGGTGGAAATCAGCCCCAGCATTTT. V usage is TRBV6-5 and J usage is TRBJ1-5, with 8 bases aligning to TRBD1. CDR3 length: 15 amino acids. Germline V CDR1 and CDR2: MNHEY, SVGAGI. Trimming cost V 4 bases and J 4 bases; bases outside gene matches: 6.

The chain has TRBV5-1 and TRBJ2-7; TRBD2 matches at 12 bases. The germline gives CDR1 SGHRS, CDR2 YFSETQ. Losses at the gene ends were 4 bases for V and 5 bases for J; bases not matched to a gene: 7. This CDR3 is 15 amino acids long. CDR3 nucleotide sequence: TGCGCCAGCAGCCCGCTAGCGGGGGGGCCCCACGAGCAGTACTTC. It encodes CASSPLAGGPHEQYF.